Listed below are T cell receptor beta chains from one sample, sequenced in a study of blood T cell repertoires in COVID-19. TCRdb's copy holds only in-frame clones and misses some; the assay was immunoSEQ multiplex PCR. Seen here are hundreds of thousands of clones, 65% to 85% observed once, and the top ten hold approximately 5.4%. Sequenced material: peripheral blood. All receptors derive from a man older than 75 with acute or convalescent COVID-19. CDR3s include the opening cysteine and the closing phenylalanine or tryptophan. The D gene is left open where the match is weak. Size is omitted from some rows. Given values are once, few, many or a class for expanded clones.

D: -; V: TRBV24-1; J: TRBJ2-7; size: -; DNA: TGTGCCACCAGTGATCCCGGGGTCGGCGGGGAGCAGTACTTC; CDR3: CATSDPGVGGEQYF
D: TRBD1; V: TRBV25-1; J: TRBJ1-5; size: -; DNA: TGTGCCAGCAGTGAAGGACAGGGGAGGCAGCCCCAGCATTTT; CDR3: CASSEGQGRQPQHF
D: -; V: TRBV3-1/TRBV3-2; J: TRBJ2-2; size: -; DNA: TGTGCCAGCAGCTCGGGACAACCCAGGACCGGGGAGCTGTTTTTT; CDR3: CASSSGQPRTGELFF
D: TRBD1; V: TRBV5-4; J: TRBJ1-5; size: -; DNA: TGTGCCAGCACCTTCCTCCCCCGAAAGGGACAGCTTGGCAATCAGCCCCAGCATTTT; CDR3: CASTFLPRKGQLGNQPQHF
D: -; V: TRBV11-1; J: TRBJ2-5; size: few; DNA: TGTGCCAGCAGCCCCTCCGGGACTGGTCAAGAGACCCAGTACTTC; CDR3: CASSPSGTGQETQYF
D: -; V: TRBV7-2; J: TRBJ2-3; size: once; DNA: TGTGCCAGCAGCTTCGGGATGAGAGATACGCAGTATTTT; CDR3: CASSFGMRDTQYF
D: -; V: TRBV19; J: TRBJ1-1; size: few; DNA: TGTGCCAGTAGTAGGACAGAGAAATTTGAAGCTTTCTTT; CDR3: CASSRTEKFEAFF
D: -; V: TRBV30; J: TRBJ1-5; size: -; DNA: TGTGCCTGGAGTGCCGAGGGGCCCCAGCATTTT; CDR3: CAWSAEGPQHF
D: -; V: TRBV16; J: TRBJ1-1; size: -; DNA: TGTGCCAGCAGCCGTCAACAGAACACTGAAGCTTTCTTT; CDR3: CASSRQQNTEAFF
D: TRBD1; V: TRBV11-2; J: TRBJ1-1; size: -; DNA: TGTGCCAGCAGCTTAGGGTACAGGGGGGAAGCTTTCTTT; CDR3: CASSLGYRGEAFF